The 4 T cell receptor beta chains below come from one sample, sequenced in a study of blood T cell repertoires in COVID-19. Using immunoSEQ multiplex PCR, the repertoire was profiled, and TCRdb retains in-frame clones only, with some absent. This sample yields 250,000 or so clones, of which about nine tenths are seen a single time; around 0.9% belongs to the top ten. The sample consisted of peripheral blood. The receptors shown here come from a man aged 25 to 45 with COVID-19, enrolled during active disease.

DNA of the CDR3: TGTGCCATCGGGACCGGACTAGCGGGGTCCGGGGAGCTGTTTTTT. Residues: CAIGTGLAGSGELFF. The rearrangement uses TRBV6-5 and TRBJ2-2, with 12 nucleotides matching TRBD2. With V trimmed by 10 bases and J by 6 bases, 9 bases remained unmatched. The CDR3 loop spans 15 amino acids. Germline V CDR1 and CDR2: MNHEY, SVGAGI.

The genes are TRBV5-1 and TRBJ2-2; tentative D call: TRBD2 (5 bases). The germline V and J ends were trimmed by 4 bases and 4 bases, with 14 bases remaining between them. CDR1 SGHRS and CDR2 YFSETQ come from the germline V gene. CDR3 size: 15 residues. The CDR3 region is CASSPGNRVTGELFF. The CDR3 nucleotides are TGCGCCAGCAGCCCGGGGAATCGGGTCACCGGGGAGCTGTTTTTT. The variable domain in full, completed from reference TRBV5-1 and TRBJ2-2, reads KAGVTQTPRYLIKTRGQQVTLSCSPISGHRSVSWYQQTPGQGLQFLFEYFSETQRNKGNFPGRFSGRQFSNSRSEMNVSTLELGDSALYLCASSPGNRVTGELFFGEGSRLTVL.

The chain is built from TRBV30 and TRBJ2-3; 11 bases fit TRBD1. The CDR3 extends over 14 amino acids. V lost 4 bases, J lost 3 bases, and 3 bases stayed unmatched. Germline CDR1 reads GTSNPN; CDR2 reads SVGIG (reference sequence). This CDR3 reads CAWNRDRGTDTQYF. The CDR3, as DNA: TGTGCCTGGAACCGGGACAGGGGGACAGATACGCAGTATTTT.

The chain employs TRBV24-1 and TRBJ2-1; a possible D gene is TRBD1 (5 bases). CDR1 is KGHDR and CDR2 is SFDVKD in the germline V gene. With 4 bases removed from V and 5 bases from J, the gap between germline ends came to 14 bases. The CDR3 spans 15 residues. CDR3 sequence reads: CATSDSQGFNNEQFF. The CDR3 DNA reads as TGTGCCACCAGTGACTCGCAGGGATTTAACAATGAGCAGTTCTTC.